A single count supports the clone carrying this T cell receptor (beta chain). The method was immunoSEQ multiplex PCR; TCRdb's version includes in-frame clones alone and lacks a portion of them. The sample holds 200,000 to 250,000 clones, less than 90% seen once. The data were taken from a study of blood T cell repertoires in COVID-19. The CDR3 has 16 amino acids. Trimming left V 5 bases short and J 2 bases short, with 19 bases between. CDR1 is SGHTA and CDR2 is FQGNSA in the germline V gene. The origin of this receptor is a man between 65 and 79 years old with acute or convalescent COVID-19. V usage is TRBV7-2 and J usage is TRBJ2-7; tentative D call: TRBD1 (6 bases). Sequencing used peripheral blood. Written as DNA, the CDR3 is TGTGCCAGCAGCCGGACGACGAAAGGACAGACCTACGAGCAGTACTTC. Protein sequence: CASSRTTKGQTYEQYF.